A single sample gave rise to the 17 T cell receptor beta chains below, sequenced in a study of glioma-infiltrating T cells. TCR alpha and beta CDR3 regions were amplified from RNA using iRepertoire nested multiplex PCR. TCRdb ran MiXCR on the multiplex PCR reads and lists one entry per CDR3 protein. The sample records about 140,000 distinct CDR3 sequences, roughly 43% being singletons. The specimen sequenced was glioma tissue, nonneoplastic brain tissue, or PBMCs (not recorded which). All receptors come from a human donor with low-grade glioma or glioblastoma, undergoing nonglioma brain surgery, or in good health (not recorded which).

This chain's CDR3 is CASSQEQAYYGYTF. Written as DNA, the CDR3 is TGCGCCAGCAGCCAAGAACAGGCCTACTATGGCTACACCTTC. The chain couples TRBV4-3 to TRBJ1-2; D possibly corresponds to TRBD1 (5 bases). Germline V gene data show CDR1 as LGHNA and CDR2 as YSLEER. The V gene lost 0 bases and the J gene lost 3 bases, with 8 bases spanning the gap. The CDR3 has 14 amino acids.

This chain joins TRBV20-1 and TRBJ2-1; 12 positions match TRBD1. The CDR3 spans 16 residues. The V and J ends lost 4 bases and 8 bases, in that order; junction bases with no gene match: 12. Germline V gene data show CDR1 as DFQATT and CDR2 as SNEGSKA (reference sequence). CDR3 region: CSATSARDRGRDEQFF. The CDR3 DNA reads TGCAGTGCTACTTCGGCCCGGGACAGGGGGCGGGATGAGCAGTTCTTC.

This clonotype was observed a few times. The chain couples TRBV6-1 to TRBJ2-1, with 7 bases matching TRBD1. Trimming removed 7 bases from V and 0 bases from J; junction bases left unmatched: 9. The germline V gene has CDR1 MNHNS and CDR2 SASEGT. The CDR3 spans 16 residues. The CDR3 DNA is TGTGCCAGCACCCAGGCCGGGACAGTCTCCTACAATGAGCAGTTCTTC. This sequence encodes CASTQAGTVSYNEQFF.

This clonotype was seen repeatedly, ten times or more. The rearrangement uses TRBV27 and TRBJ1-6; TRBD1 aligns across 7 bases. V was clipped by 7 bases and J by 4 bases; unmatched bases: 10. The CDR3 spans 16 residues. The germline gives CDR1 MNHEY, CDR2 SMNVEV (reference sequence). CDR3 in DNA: TGTGCCAGCACCCTCCTGGCGGGACAGTATAATTCACCCCTCCACTTT. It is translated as CASTLLAGQYNSPLHF.

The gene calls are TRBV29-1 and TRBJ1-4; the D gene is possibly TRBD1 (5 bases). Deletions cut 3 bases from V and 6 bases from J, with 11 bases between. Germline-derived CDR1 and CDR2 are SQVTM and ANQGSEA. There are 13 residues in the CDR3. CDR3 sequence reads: CSVEWGADEKLFF. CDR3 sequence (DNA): TGCAGCGTTGAGTGGGGCGCAGATGAAAAACTGTTTTTT. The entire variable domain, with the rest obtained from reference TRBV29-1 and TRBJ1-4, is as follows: SAVISQKPSRDICQRGTSLTIQCQVDSQVTMMFWYRQQPGQSLTLIATANQGSEATYESGFVIDKFPISRPNLTFSTLTVSNMSPEDSSIYLCSVEWGADEKLFFGSGTQLSVL.

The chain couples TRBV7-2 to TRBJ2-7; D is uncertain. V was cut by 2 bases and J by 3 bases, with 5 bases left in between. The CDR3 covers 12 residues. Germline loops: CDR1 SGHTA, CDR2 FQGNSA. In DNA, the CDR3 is TGTGCCAGCAGCTTAAGCGACTACGAGCAGTACTTC. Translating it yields CASSLSDYEQYF.

This CDR3 is CASSQASRSEQFF. In DNA, the CDR3 is TGTGCCAGCAGCCAGGCCTCGCGAAGTGAGCAGTTCTTC. The rearrangement uses TRBV4-2 and TRBJ2-1; D is unclear. The germline V gene has CDR1 LGHNA and CDR2 YNFKEQ. CDR3 length equals 13 residues. Trimming removed 3 bases from V and 9 bases from J, with 12 bases in between.

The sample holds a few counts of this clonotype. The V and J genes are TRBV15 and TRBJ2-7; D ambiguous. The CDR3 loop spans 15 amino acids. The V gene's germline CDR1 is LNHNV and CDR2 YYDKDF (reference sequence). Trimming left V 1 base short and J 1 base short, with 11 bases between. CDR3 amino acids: CATSRAREASYEQYF. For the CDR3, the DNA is TGTGCCACCAGCAGAGCCCGAGAGGCTTCCTACGAGCAGTACTTC.

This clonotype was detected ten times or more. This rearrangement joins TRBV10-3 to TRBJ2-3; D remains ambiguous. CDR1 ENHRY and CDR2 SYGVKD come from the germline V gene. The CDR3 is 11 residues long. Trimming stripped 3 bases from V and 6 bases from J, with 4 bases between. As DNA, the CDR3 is TGTGCCATCAGTGAAGTTGATACGCAGTATTTT. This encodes CAISEVDTQYF.

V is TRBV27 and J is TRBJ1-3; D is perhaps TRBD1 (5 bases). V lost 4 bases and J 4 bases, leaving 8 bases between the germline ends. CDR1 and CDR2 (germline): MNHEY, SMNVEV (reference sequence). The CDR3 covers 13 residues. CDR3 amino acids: CASSSGTGNTIYF. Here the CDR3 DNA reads TGTGCCAGCAGTTCTGGGACCGGAAACACCATATATTTT.

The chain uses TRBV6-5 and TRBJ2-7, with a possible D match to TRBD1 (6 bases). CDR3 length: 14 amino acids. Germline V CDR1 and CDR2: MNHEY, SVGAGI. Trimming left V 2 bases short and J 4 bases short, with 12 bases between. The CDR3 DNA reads TGTGCCAGCAGTTACCGCCAGGGGATGTACGAGCAGTACTTC. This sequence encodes CASSYRQGMYEQYF.

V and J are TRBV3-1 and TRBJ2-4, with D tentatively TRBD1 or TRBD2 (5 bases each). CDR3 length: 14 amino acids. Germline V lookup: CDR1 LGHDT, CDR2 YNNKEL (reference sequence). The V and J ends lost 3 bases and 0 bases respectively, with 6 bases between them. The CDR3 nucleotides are TGTGCCAGCAGCCAGGGGGTAGCCAAAAACATTCAGTACTTC. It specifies CASSQGVAKNIQYF. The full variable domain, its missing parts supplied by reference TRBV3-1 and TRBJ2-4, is DTAVSQTPKYLVTQMGNDKSIKCEQNLGHDTMYWYKQDSKKFLKIMFSYNNKELIINETVPNRFSPKSPDKAHLNLHINSLELGDSAVYFCASSQGVAKNIQYFGAGTRLSVL.

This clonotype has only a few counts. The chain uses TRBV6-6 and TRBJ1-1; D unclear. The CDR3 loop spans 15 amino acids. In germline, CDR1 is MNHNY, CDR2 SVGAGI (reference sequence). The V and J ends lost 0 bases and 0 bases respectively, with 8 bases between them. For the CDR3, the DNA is TGTGCCAGCAGTTACTCGTCCCAGTTGAACACTGAAGCTTTCTTT. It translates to CASSYSSQLNTEAFF.

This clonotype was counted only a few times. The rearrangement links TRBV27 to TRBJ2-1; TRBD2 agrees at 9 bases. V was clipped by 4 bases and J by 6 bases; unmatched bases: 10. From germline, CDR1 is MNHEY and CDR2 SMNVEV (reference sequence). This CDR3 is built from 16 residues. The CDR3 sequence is CASSSFGTSLINEQFF. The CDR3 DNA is TGTGCCAGCAGTTCCTTCGGGACTAGCCTGATCAATGAGCAGTTCTTC.

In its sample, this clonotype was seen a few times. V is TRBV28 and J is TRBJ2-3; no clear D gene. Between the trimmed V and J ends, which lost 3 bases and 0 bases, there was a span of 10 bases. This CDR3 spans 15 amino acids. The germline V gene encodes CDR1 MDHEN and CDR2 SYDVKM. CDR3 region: CASSLAASSTDTQYF. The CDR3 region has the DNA TGTGCCAGCAGTTTGGCGGCCTCTAGCACAGATACGCAGTATTTT.

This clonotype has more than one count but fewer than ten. CDR3 DNA: TGCAGTGCTTTTAACACCAACCAAGAGACCCAGTACTTC. Residues: CSAFNTNQETQYF. This chain links TRBV20-1 with TRBJ2-5; D call uncertain. V shed 5 bases and J shed 0 bases, with 10 bases lying between them. Germline values: CDR1 DFQATT, CDR2 SNEGSKA (reference sequence). This CDR3 has 13 residues.

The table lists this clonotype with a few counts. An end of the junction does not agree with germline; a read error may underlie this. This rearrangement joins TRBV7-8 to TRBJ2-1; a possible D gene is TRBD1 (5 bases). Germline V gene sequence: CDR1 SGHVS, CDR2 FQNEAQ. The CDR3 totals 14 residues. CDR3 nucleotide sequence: TGTGCCCGCAGCTTCGACAGAGACTACAATGAGCAGTTCTTC. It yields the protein CARSFDRDYNEQFF.